These T cell receptor beta chains were read from a single sample in a study of graft-versus-host responses after intestinal transplantation. Data came from immunoSEQ multiplex PCR; TCRdb stores just in-frame clones and leaves some out. The sample carries 40,000 or so clones, 87% recorded once. Sample: ileum tissue, taken 200 to 210 days after intestinal transplant. These receptors all come from a human patient who received an intestinal transplant, so some T cells may come from the graft donor. The CDR3 runs from the conserved cysteine through the conserved F or W.

length	V	J	CDR3
12	TRBV28	TRBJ2-5	CASWGGPGEQYF
14	TRBV12-5	TRBJ2-1	CASAYSNRGEEQFF
16	TRBV4-1	TRBJ1-4	CASSQEWGVSNEKLFF
15	TRBV7-3	TRBJ2-5	CASSPGLAGGETQYF
16	TRBV1	TRBJ2-3	CTSSQGRREMVDTQYF
15	TRBV10-3	TRBJ1-5	CAISEVAGSNQPQHF
13	TRBV2	TRBJ2-7	CASRGTAYYEQYF
16	TRBV11-2	TRBJ2-7	CASSLWSGGKVPEQYF
13	TRBV19	TRBJ2-3	CASRTTSTDTQYF
15	TRBV19	TRBJ2-7	CASSMEAGGSYEQYF
13	TRBV2	TRBJ1-5	CASSGPAPQPQHF
12	TRBV2	TRBJ2-4	CASGAGENIQYF
14	TRBV5-1	TRBJ1-2	CASSLDQGDYGYTF
15	TRBV28	TRBJ2-2	CASSRLAANTGELFF
18	TRBV4-1	TRBJ2-6	CASSPRDSFLSGANVLTF
14	TRBV7-9	TRBJ1-2	CASRDGRTNYGYTF
16	TRBV9	TRBJ2-2	CASSVAGTSRTGELFF
16	TRBV13	TRBJ2-1	CASSLVGSGHRDEQFF
14	TRBV2	TRBJ2-1	CASVPVPPNNEQFF
15	TRBV7-9	TRBJ1-1	CASSLGRAMNTEAFF
14	TRBV28	TRBJ1-5	CASSPHAGNQPQHF
16	TRBV9	TRBJ1-2	CASSVGPAGGSYGYTF
13	TRBV7-2	TRBJ2-5	CASSHLWGETQYF
13	TRBV2	TRBJ1-5	CASRDRLNQPQHF
16	TRBV2	TRBJ2-4	CASSEARGLAKNIQYF
16	TRBV28	TRBJ2-2	CASSLPSGRYTGELFF
13	TRBV5-4	TRBJ2-5	CASSSTGGETQYF
16	TRBV5-1	TRBJ2-1	CASSLMAMEDYNEQFF
12	TRBV30	TRBJ2-1	CAWTGYYNEQFF
16	TRBV18	TRBJ2-2	CASSDDRGRLAGELFF
14	TRBV7-9	TRBJ1-4	CASSQDTRNEKLFF
13	TRBV6-1	TRBJ1-1	CASSEAGGTEAFF
15	TRBV27	TRBJ2-7	CASSYGRESSYEQYF
13	TRBV28	TRBJ2-2	CASSLSYTGELFF
17	TRBV28	TRBJ2-1	CASSSPTRTPLRNEQFF
14	TRBV11-3	TRBJ2-5	CASSSKLAGETQYF
14	TRBV29-1	TRBJ1-2	CSVGHLFANYGYTF
15	TRBV15	TRBJ1-5	CATSRGQGENQPQHF
16	TRBV13	TRBJ2-5	CASSTRGASKQETQYF
16	TRBV2	TRBJ2-4	CASRARDRVGKNIQYF
15	TRBV7-2	TRBJ2-1	CASSLAGRTYNEQFF
14	TRBV27	TRBJ2-1	CASSYGQGYNEQFF
15	TRBV6-6	TRBJ1-1	CASSYQQGANTEAFF
16	TRBV7-8	TRBJ2-7	CASSPTPGLAAYEQYF
15	TRBV7-9	TRBJ2-3	CASSFSSGSTDTQYF
13	TRBV7-2	TRBJ1-1	CASSFYERTEAFF